Sequencing of this T cell receptor (beta chain) was carried out in a study of T cells in Graves' hyperthyroidism and ophthalmopathy. On the basis of clinical symptoms, serum thyroxine and TRAb, thyroid ultrasound and orbital computed tomography, diagnoses were made. The source material, RNA transcripts, was used to amplify TCR beta CDR3 regions. The primer set for the first-round RT-PCR of the TCR CDR3 was HTBI. TCRdb itself ran the multiplex PCR reads through MiXCR, one entry per CDR3 protein. In the table there are hundreds of thousands of distinct CDR3 sequences, 45% of which are singletons. V was clipped by 2 bases and J by 1 base; unmatched bases: 4. The CDR3 runs to 16 residues. The germline V gene has CDR1 SGHTA and CDR2 FQGTGA. This clonotype occurred a few times.

V usage is TRBV7-3 and J usage is TRBJ2-2, with 7 bases fitting TRBD2. The sequenced sample consisted of peripheral blood or thyroid tissue (not recorded which). The origin of this receptor is an adult man with Graves' disease, either hyperthyroidism or ophthalmopathy (not recorded which). The CDR3 is CASSLEAGRNTGELFF. CDR3 sequence (DNA): TGTGCCAGCAGCTTAGAAGCGGGGAGGAACACCGGGGAGCTGTTTTTT.